The 5 T cell receptor beta chains below were found in one sample sequenced in a study of blood T cell repertoires in COVID-19. The data were produced by immunoSEQ multiplex PCR, yet TCRdb's version contains in-frame clones alone and is incomplete. The table lists 180,000 or so clones, 83% of them singletons. Sequenced sample: PBMCs or T cells enriched from blood (not recorded which). These receptors were obtained from a woman aged 45-65 years in a cohort exposed to, infected with or recovered from COVID-19 (not recorded which).

The chain recombines TRBV5-6 with TRBJ1-5; weak D call: TRBD1 (5 bases). The V and J ends lost 3 bases and 2 bases respectively, with 15 bases between them. This CDR3 spans 16 amino acids. Germline CDR1 reads SGHDT; CDR2 reads YYEEEE. CDR3 residues: CASSSRGASGNQPQHF. The DNA of the CDR3 is TGTGCCAGCAGCTCCCGCGGGGCATCGGGCAATCAGCCCCAGCATTTT.

The sample holds a few counts of this clone. CDR3 in amino acids: CASSRDRTYEQYF. CDR3 DNA sequence: TGTGCCAGCAGCAGAGACAGAACCTACGAGCAGTACTTC. This sequence joins TRBV6-6 and TRBJ2-7, with D perhaps TRBD1 (5 bases). Trimming stripped 6 bases from V and 2 bases from J, with 11 bases between. The V gene's germline CDR1 is MNHNY and CDR2 SVGAGI (reference sequence). There are 13 residues in the CDR3.

This clone was seen a few times. Additional DNA sequences in this sample encode the identical CDR3. The V call is TRBV7-9, the J call TRBJ1-1, with 7 nucleotides matching TRBD1. V shed 3 bases and J 0 bases; nucleotides not matched to a gene: 1. There are 14 residues in the CDR3. Germline loops: CDR1 SEHNR, CDR2 FQNEAQ (reference sequence). CDR3 DNA: TGTGCCAGCAGCTTGGGACAGTTGAACACTGAAGCTTTCTTT. Translating gives CASSLGQLNTEAFF.

The chain employs TRBV15 and TRBJ2-1; TRBD2 is a possible D gene (5 bases). Germline V gene lookup returns CDR1 LNHNV and CDR2 YYDKDF (reference sequence). The CDR3 runs to 15 residues. V lost 3 bases, J lost 1 base, and 10 bases lay in between. CDR3 DNA: TGTGCCACCAGCAGCGGTCGGGGTTCCTACAATGAGCAGTTCTTC. Its protein product is CATSSGRGSYNEQFF. Drawing the rest from reference TRBV15 and TRBJ2-1, the complete variable domain is DAMVIQNPRYQVTQFGKPVTLSCSQTLNHNVMYWYQQKSSQAPKLLFHYYDKDFNNEADTPDNFQSRRPNTSFCFLDIRSPGLGDTAMYLCATSSGRGSYNEQFFGPGTRLTVL.

V usage is TRBV15 and J usage is TRBJ2-7; possible D gene TRBD2, 5 bases. CDR3 length: 16 residues. The germline gives CDR1 LNHNV, CDR2 YYDKDF (reference sequence). Trimming stripped 0 bases from V and 0 bases from J, with 12 bases between. The CDR3 sequence is CATSRDQAGGSYEQYF. CDR3 in DNA: TGTGCCACCAGCAGAGATCAGGCAGGAGGCTCCTACGAGCAGTACTTC.